What follows are 2 T cell receptor beta chains derived from one specimen sequenced in a study of metastatic and nonmetastatic thyroid tumors. Every patient was untreated before thyroid surgery. MiXCR re-clonotyped the PCR reads for TCRdb. The sample holds approximately 41,000 clones; 24% are singletons and the top ten take about 14%. Specimen: tumor tissue. All receptors derive from a female donor with papillary thyroid cancer or a benign thyroid nodule (not recorded which). Some clones in this sample may be carry-over from other donors' samples.

This clone was seen many times. The DNA of the CDR3 is TGTGCCAGCAGCCCTGTTGCCGAGAACACCGGGGAGCTGTTTTTT. It encodes CASSPVAENTGELFF. V is TRBV6-1 and J is TRBJ2-2; D unclear. Germline V CDR1 and CDR2: MNHNS, SASEGT. Trimming removed 6 bases at V and 1 base at J, with 12 bases between. CDR3 length equals 15 residues.

This clone was found a few times. The junction differs from germline at one of its ends, possibly a read error. The same CDR3 arises from other DNA sequences in this sample as well. J is TRBJ2-3 and V is TRBV6-4; 11 bases are a match to TRBD2. Germline CDR1 and CDR2: MRHNA and SNTAGT. The CDR3 runs to 17 residues. CDR3 sequence (DNA): TGTGCCAGCAGTGACTCGGGTACTAGCGGGGGCGCAGATACTCAGTATTTT. This codes for CASSDSGTSGGADTQYF.